This T cell receptor (beta chain) was observed in a study of naive and memory T cell subsets. The beta constant-region primer was an equimolar mix of two oligonucleotides covering TRBC1 and TRBC2. Ligated cDNA was amplified by four rounds of PCR with nested alpha and beta constant-region primers and SP2. Using its own MiXCR run on the UMI-ligation and nested PCR reads, TCRdb lists one record per CDR3 protein. The data show about 82,000 distinct CDR3 sequences, roughly 9.3% seen once. This clonotype was seen only a few times. Germline CDR1 reads MDHEN; CDR2 reads SYDVKM. The CDR3 runs to 13 residues. With 10 bases removed from V and 3 bases from J, the gap between germline ends came to 13 bases. From the second PCR step, alpha and beta chains were amplified apart. CD4+ T cell IFNgamma after overnight CMV lysate exposure gave donor CMV status. After CD4 positive bead selection, the CD4-negative fraction gave CD8 T cells. Four subsets defined by CD45RA and CD27 were sorted after CD3, CD4, CD8 and live/dead staining.

The sequence came from a human donor in good health. The specimen sequenced was naive CD8+ T cells from blood. The chain couples TRBV28 to TRBJ1-5; D gene ambiguous. Written as DNA, the CDR3 is TGTGCCACCCTACTTGGAGTCAATCAGCCCCAGCATTTT. Translating gives CATLLGVNQPQHF.